This TCR beta chain was sequenced during a study of identical twins. Study-level results: Invariant MAIT and iNKT cells may have partly biased zero-insertion analyses. Models underpredicted monozygotic twin sharing of out-of-frame TCR alpha.

There are a few counts of this clonotype. Antigen: not known. Via MiXCR, TCRdb re-called the 5' RACE reads, giving one row per CDR3 protein. The table includes 700,000 to 950,000 distinct CDR3 sequences, about 12% detected once. CDR3 length: 15 amino acids. Looked up from germline, CDR1 is MDHEN and CDR2 is SYDVKM. The junction had 5 bases not matched to a gene; V was cut back by 5 bases and J by 0 bases. A further study also used this sample, focusing on yellow fever vaccine responses in identical twins.

The sample was PBMCs. This rearrangement joins TRBV28 to TRBJ1-1, with 8 bases that match TRBD1. The receptor comes from a woman aged 18-29 years in good health. CDR3: CASSTGQALNTEAFF. DNA of the CDR3: TGTGCCAGCAGTACGGGACAGGCCCTGAACACTGAAGCTTTCTTT.